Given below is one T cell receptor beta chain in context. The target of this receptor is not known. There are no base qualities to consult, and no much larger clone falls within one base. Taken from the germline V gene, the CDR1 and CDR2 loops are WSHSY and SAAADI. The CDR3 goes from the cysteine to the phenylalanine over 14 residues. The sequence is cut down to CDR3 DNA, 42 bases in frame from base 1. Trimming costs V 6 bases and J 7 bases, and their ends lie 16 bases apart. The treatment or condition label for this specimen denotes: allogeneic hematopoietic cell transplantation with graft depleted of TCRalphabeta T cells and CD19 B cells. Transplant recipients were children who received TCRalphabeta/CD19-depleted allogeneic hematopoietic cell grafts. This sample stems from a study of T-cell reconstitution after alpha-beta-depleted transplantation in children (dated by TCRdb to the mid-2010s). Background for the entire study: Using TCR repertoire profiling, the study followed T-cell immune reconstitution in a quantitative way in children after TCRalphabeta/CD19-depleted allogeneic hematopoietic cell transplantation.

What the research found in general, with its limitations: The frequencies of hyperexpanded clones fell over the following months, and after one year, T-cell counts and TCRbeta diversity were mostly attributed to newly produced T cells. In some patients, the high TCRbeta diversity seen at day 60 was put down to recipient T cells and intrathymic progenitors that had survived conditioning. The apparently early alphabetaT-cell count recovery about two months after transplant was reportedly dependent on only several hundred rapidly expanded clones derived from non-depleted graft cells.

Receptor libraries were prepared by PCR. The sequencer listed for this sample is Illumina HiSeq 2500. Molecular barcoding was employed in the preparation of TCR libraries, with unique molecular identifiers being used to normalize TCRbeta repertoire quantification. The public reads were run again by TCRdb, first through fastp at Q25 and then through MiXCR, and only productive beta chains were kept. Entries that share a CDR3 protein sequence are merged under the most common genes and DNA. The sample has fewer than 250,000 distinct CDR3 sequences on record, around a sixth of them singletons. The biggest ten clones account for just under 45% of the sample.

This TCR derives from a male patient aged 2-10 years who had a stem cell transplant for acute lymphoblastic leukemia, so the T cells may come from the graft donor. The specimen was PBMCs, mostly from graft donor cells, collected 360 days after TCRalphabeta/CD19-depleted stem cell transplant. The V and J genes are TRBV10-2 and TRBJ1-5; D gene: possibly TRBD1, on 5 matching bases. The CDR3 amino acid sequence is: CASSPPAGRQPQHF. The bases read TGCGCCAGCAGCCCCCCGGCAGGGCGACAGCCCCAGCATTTT.